These T cell receptor beta chains were read from a single sample in a study of blood T cells in healthy people across ages. Each CDR3 protein gets one entry after TCRdb re-called the 5' RACE reads with MiXCR. This sample has approximately 780,000 distinct CDR3 sequences, with about 26% found just once. This sample also belongs to another study, concerning T cells of mothers and their children.

Source material: blood. The receptors derive from a boy aged 5 to 17 in good health. Both conserved end residues are part of each CDR3. Each record gives: V gene, CDR3 length, D gene, clone size, J gene, CDR3 DNA, CDR3 protein. The D gene is left open where the match is weak. A row's size may be missing; if present it is once, few, many or a size class.

TRBV7-9	13	TRBD1	few	TRBJ1-4	TGTGCCAGCACGTCAGGGGGCGTCCTATCTTTGTTTTTT	CASTSGGVLSLFF
TRBV21-1	16	-	-	TRBJ1-4	TGTGCCAGGCCGGGACAGGCCCACACAACTAATGAAAAACTGTTTTTT	CARPGQAHTTNEKLFF
TRBV28	14	-	-	TRBJ2-3	TGTGCCACGCGGGGAAGGGCTACCACAGATACGCAGTATTTT	CATRGRATTDTQYF
TRBV29-1	12	-	few	TRBJ1-4	TGCAGCGTGGTAGAAGGAAATGAAAAACTGTTTTTT	CSVVEGNEKLFF
TRBV20-1	12	TRBD1	-	TRBJ2-3	TGCAGTGCTAACAGGGGGACAGATACGCAGTATTTT	CSANRGTDTQYF
TRBV20-1	15	TRBD2	few	TRBJ2-5	TGCAGTGCTAGAGATCTGGCGGGGGGGCCGGGGACCCAGTACTTC	CSARDLAGGPGTQYF
TRBV7-9	15	TRBD1	-	TRBJ2-3	TGTGCCAGCAGCTTCCGGGACAGGGGGAGAGATACGCAGTATTTT	CASSFRDRGRDTQYF
TRBV5-1	12	-	-	TRBJ1-2	TGCGCCAGCGGCGATCGGGGGTATGGCTACACCTTC	CASGDRGYGYTF
TRBV13	16	-	-	TRBJ1-2	TGTGCCAGCAGCTTAGGTTCGCGGGGCGATAACTATGGCTACACCTTC	CASSLGSRGDNYGYTF
TRBV5-1	15	-	-	TRBJ2-5	TGCGCCAGCAGCTTGGACGGGCAGGGGCGAGGAGAGCAGTACTTC	CASSLDGQGRGEQYF
TRBV7-2	18	TRBD2	-	TRBJ2-1	TGTGCCAGCAGCCCGCTAGCGGGGGCCACCTACTCCTACAATGAGCAGTTCTTC	CASSPLAGATYSYNEQFF
TRBV29-1	15	TRBD2	-	TRBJ2-5	TGCAGCGTTGAGGATAGCGGGAGGGTTAAAGAGACCCAGTACTTC	CSVEDSGRVKETQYF
TRBV6-5	13	-	many	TRBJ2-5	TGTGCCAGCAGCCCCTTAGGGGAAGAGACCCAGTACTTC	CASSPLGEETQYF
TRBV6-1	13	-	-	TRBJ1-5	TGTGCCAGCAGCGTGGACAGAGATCAGCCCCAGCATTTT	CASSVDRDQPQHF
TRBV7-9	14	-	few	TRBJ1-6	TGTGCCAGCAGGCGCGACAGGTCCGGTTCACCCCTCCACTTT	CASRRDRSGSPLHF
TRBV3-1	14	-	-	TRBJ2-5	TGTGCCAGCAGCGGGCGGGGATCTCAAGGGACCCAGTACTTC	CASSGRGSQGTQYF
TRBV20-1	12	-	-	TRBJ2-1	TGCAGTGCTAGACTCGGGGTCGGTGAGCAGTTCTTC	CSARLGVGEQFF
TRBV9	14	-	few	TRBJ1-1	TGTGCCAGCAGCGTTACCCCGGGGGACACTGAAGCTTTCTTT	CASSVTPGDTEAFF
TRBV11-2	20	TRBD1	-	TRBJ2-1	TGTGCCAGCAGCTTAGATGGCAGGGGGCGACCGATCCAAATTTACAATGAGCAGTTCTTC	CASSLDGRGRPIQIYNEQFF
TRBV2	14	-	many	TRBJ1-2	TGTGCCAGCAGCGAAGACAGCCGATACTATGGCTACACCTTC	CASSEDSRYYGYTF
TRBV15	16	-	-	TRBJ2-6	TGTGCCACCAGCAGAGCCGGTCGCTCTGGGGCCAACGTCCTGACTTTC	CATSRAGRSGANVLTF
TRBV27	14	-	-	TRBJ2-1	TGTGCCAGCAGTCTCATGAAAGGACAGATTGAGCAGTTCTTC	CASSLMKGQIEQFF
TRBV7-8	18	-	-	TRBJ2-1	TGTGCCAGCAGCTTAGAAGGTGGCGGAGTCGATTCCTACAATGAGCAGTTCTTC	CASSLEGGGVDSYNEQFF
TRBV3-1	14	-	-	TRBJ1-2	TGTGCCAGCAGCCTACTAACGACCCTAGGTGGCTACACCTTC	CASSLLTTLGGYTF
TRBV20-1	13	TRBD1	-	TRBJ1-2	TGCAGTGCTAGTAACAGGGGAAACTATGGCTACACCTTC	CSASNRGNYGYTF
TRBV20-1	16	TRBD1	-	TRBJ2-7	TGCAGTGCTAGAGATCTCCCTGACAGGGGTTCCTACGAGCAGTACTTC	CSARDLPDRGSYEQYF
TRBV20-1	12	-	-	TRBJ2-1	TGCAGTGCTAGATGGCTGAACAATGAGCAGTTCTTC	CSARWLNNEQFF
TRBV5-1	15	-	few	TRBJ2-3	TGCGCCAGCAGCTTGGTATCCGGGACCTCCGATACGCAGTATTTT	CASSLVSGTSDTQYF
TRBV4-1	16	-	few	TRBJ2-2	TGCGCCAGCAGCCACCGGGACACCCGAAGCGCCGGGGAGCTGTTTTTT	CASSHRDTRSAGELFF
TRBV20-1	17	TRBD1	-	TRBJ1-1	TGCAGTGCCGCGAGGACAGGGGGCGGTTCTATGAACACTGAAGCTTTCTTT	CSAARTGGGSMNTEAFF
TRBV12-3/TRBV12-4	15	-	few	TRBJ1-1	TGTGCCAGCAGTCCCCGAGGGAGGGCCAACACTGAAGCTTTCTTT	CASSPRGRANTEAFF
TRBV20-1	14	-	-	TRBJ2-4	TGTAGTGCTAGAGATAGTAGGTTTGCCAACATTCAGTACTTC	CSARDSRFANIQYF
TRBV5-1	15	TRBD1	-	TRBJ2-5	TGCGCCAGCAGCGAAGGCCCAGGGGGACGAGAGACCCAGTACTTC	CASSEGPGGRETQYF
TRBV7-9	14	TRBD1	-	TRBJ2-7	TGTGCCAGCAGCTCCCTTGGGACAGGGGCCGAGCAGTACTTC	CASSSLGTGAEQYF
TRBV14	15	TRBD1	-	TRBJ1-2	TGTGCCAGCAGCCAGGAGGGGGCGCCTAACTATGGCTACACCTTC	CASSQEGAPNYGYTF
TRBV5-1	17	-	-	TRBJ2-4	TGCGCCAGCAGCCCGGGATGGGGTGCTGGGGCCAAAAACATTCAGTACTTC	CASSPGWGAGAKNIQYF
TRBV24-1	15	-	-	TRBJ2-7	TGTGCCACCAGTGATACCGGGTCCACTTCCTACGAGCAGTACTTC	CATSDTGSTSYEQYF
TRBV4-1	16	-	-	TRBJ2-7	TGCGCCAGCAGCCAACTTCCGACAGTGGGGCCCTACGAGCAGTACTTC	CASSQLPTVGPYEQYF
TRBV12-5	13	-	few	TRBJ1-5	TGTGCTAGTGGTCGGTCAGGGGAGCAGCCCCAGCATTTT	CASGRSGEQPQHF
TRBV12-3/TRBV12-4	15	-	-	TRBJ1-1	TGTGCCAGCAGTTTTGGGGTGATCGAGTACACTGAAGCTTTCTTT	CASSFGVIEYTEAFF
TRBV20-1	15	TRBD1	-	TRBJ1-1	TGCAGTGCTAGTGATAACAGGGGGGCGAACACTGAAGCTTTCTTT	CSASDNRGANTEAFF
TRBV6-6	14	-	few	TRBJ1-5	TGTGCCAGCAGTTATACTGGAGACCATCAGCCCCAGCATTTT	CASSYTGDHQPQHF